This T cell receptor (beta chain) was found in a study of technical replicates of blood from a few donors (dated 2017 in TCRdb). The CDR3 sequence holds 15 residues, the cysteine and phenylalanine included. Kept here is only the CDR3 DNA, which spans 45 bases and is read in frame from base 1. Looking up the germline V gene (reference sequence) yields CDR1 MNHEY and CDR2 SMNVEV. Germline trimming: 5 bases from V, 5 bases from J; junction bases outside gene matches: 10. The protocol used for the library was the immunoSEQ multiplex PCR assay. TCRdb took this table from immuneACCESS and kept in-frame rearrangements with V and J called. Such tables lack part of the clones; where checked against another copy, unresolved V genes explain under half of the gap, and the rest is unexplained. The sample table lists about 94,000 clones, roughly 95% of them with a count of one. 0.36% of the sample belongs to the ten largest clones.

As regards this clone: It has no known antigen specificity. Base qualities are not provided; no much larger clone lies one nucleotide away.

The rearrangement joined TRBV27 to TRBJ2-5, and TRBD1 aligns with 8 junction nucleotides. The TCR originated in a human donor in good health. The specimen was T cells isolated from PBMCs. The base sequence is TGTGCCAGCAGTCCTCCCCGGACAGGGTGGGAGACCCAGTACTTC. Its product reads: CASSPPRTGWETQYF.